The 22 T cell receptor beta chains in this list originate from one sample, sequenced in a study of T-cell memory formation after mild COVID-19. Via MiXCR, TCRdb re-called the 5' RACE reads, giving one row per CDR3 protein. The sample includes under 700,000 distinct CDR3 sequences, about a fifth of them seen just once. Sequencing input: PBMCs or a T cell subset sorted from them (not recorded which). These receptors came from an adult woman who had mild COVID-19 (a few samples of this study predate the infection). Cell type and time point are not known.

This clonotype was observed a few times. V usage is TRBV12-3 or TRBV12-4 and J usage is TRBJ2-1; 10 bases line up with TRBD2. Germline trimming cut 8 bases from V and 8 bases from J; bases unmatched to any gene: 9. This CDR3 comprises 14 residues. CDR3 protein: CASSPSGGAHEQFF. The DNA for the CDR3 is TGTGCCAGCTCCCCCAGCGGGGGGGCCCATGAGCAGTTCTTC.

This clonotype has more than one count but fewer than ten. This rearrangement joins TRBV12-3 or TRBV12-4 to TRBJ2-3; TRBD2 agrees at 10 bases. V was pared by 8 bases and J by 6 bases, with 11 bases of the junction left unmatched. The CDR3 runs 15 residues. The CDR3 region has the DNA TGTGCCAGCGTGCTGGGAGCGGGAGGGCCGGATACGCAGTATTTT. Its protein product is CASVLGAGGPDTQYF.

This clonotype occurred many times. The rearrangement links TRBV7-6 to TRBJ2-2; 7 nucleotides match TRBD1. V lost 5 bases to trimming and J lost 6 bases; unmatched junction nucleotides: 3. CDR1 and CDR2 from the germline V gene are SGHVS and FNYEAQ. The CDR3 loop spans 13 amino acids. The CDR3 bases are TGTGCCAGCAGCCAACAGGGGCCCGGGGAGCTGTTTTTT. Amino acid sequence: CASSQQGPGELFF.

This clonotype was detected a few times. The chain employs TRBV12-3 or TRBV12-4 and TRBJ2-2; 7 bases fit TRBD2. V was pared by 3 bases and J by 1 base, with 14 bases of the junction left unmatched. The CDR3 runs 19 residues. This CDR3 is CASSFSLGAASGNTGELFF. CDR3 bases: TGTGCCAGCAGTTTTAGCTTGGGTGCGGCTAGCGGGAACACCGGGGAGCTGTTTTTT.

This clonotype was observed a handful of times. CDR3 bases: TGCGCCAGCAGCCAAGAGGCAGGGAATATGTATTCACCCCTCCACTTT. Its translation: CASSQEAGNMYSPLHF. The chain couples TRBV4-1 to TRBJ1-6; weak D call: TRBD1 (5 bases). Germline lookup yields CDR1 MGHRA and CDR2 YSYEKL. V was clipped by 0 bases and J by 8 bases, with 14 bases between them. This CDR3 comprises 16 residues.

This clonotype was recorded a few times. This chain uses TRBV4-1 with TRBJ1-1; tentatively, D is TRBD1 (5 bases). The CDR3 has 16 residues. Germline CDR1 is MGHRA and CDR2 is YSYEKL. V lost 3 bases and J lost 4, with 18 bases in between. The CDR3 DNA follows: TGCGCCAGCAGCCAGGGGGGAGGGAGGTTTGGCACTGAAGCTTTCTTT. Amino acid sequence: CASSQGGGRFGTEAFF.

This clonotype was detected a few times. V and J are TRBV5-1 and TRBJ1-1; D unclear. Trimming took 0 bases from V and 1 from J, leaving 10 bases between them. The germline V gene has CDR1 SGHRS and CDR2 YFSETQ. CDR3 length: 15 amino acids. CDR3 in DNA: TGCGCCAGCAGCTTGGCACCGGTCGCGAACACTGAAGCTTTCTTT. Its translation is CASSLAPVANTEAFF. The entire variable domain, with the rest obtained from reference TRBV5-1 and TRBJ1-1, is as follows: KAGVTQTPRYLIKTRGQQVTLSCSPISGHRSVSWYQQTPGQGLQFLFEYFSETQRNKGNFPGRFSGRQFSNSRSEMNVSTLELGDSALYLCASSLAPVANTEAFFGQGTRLTVV.

The chain uses TRBV10-3 and TRBJ2-7; D is perhaps TRBD2 (6 bases). V lost 11 bases and J lost 1, with 18 bases in between. The V gene's germline CDR1 is ENHRY and CDR2 SYGVKD. This CDR3 spans 14 amino acids. The CDR3 nucleotides read TGTGCCGCCGGGGACTCCCTTGCGTCCTACGAGCAGTACTTC. Translated, it gives CAAGDSLASYEQYF.

This clonotype was counted only a few times. The gene calls are TRBV27 and TRBJ2-3, with D maybe TRBD2 (6 bases). Germline V lookup: CDR1 MNHEY, CDR2 SMNVEV (reference sequence). Trimming cost V 2 bases and J 2 bases, with 11 bases left between them. The CDR3 runs to 15 residues. The CDR3, as DNA: TGTGCCAGCAGTTTACCCGGGGAGGTCACAGATACGCAGTATTTT. Translating it yields CASSLPGEVTDTQYF.

The sample holds one count of this clonotype. The chain carries TRBV19 and TRBJ1-4; the D is unclear. This CDR3 has 14 amino acids. Germline CDR1 and CDR2: LNHDA and SQIVND (reference sequence). V lost 10 bases and J 0 bases, leaving 12 bases between the germline ends. The DNA for the CDR3 is TGTGCCACCCGGGCTAGGACAACTAATGAAAAACTGTTTTTT. Translating it yields CATRARTTNEKLFF.

This clonotype was seen more than once but under ten times. V and J are TRBV12-3 or TRBV12-4 and TRBJ2-1; D tentatively fits TRBD1 or TRBD2 (5 bases each). V lost 5 bases and J 4 bases, leaving 18 bases between the germline ends. This CDR3 spans 16 amino acids. The CDR3 DNA reads as TGTGCCAGCAGTGTAGAATGGGGGATCAATTACAATGAGCAGTTCTTC. This gives the protein CASSVEWGINYNEQFF.

This clonotype was counted only a few times. The V and J genes are TRBV5-1 and TRBJ1-1, with 8 bases aligning to TRBD1. Germline assignment: CDR1 SGHRS and CDR2 YFSETQ. With V trimmed by 1 base and J by 6 bases, 5 bases remained unmatched. The CDR3 length is 14 residues. As DNA, the CDR3 is TGCGCCAGCAGCTTGACAGGGGGAAATCCTGAAGCTTTCTTT. It codes for CASSLTGGNPEAFF.

This clonotype was detected many times. V is TRBV20-1 and J is TRBJ1-1, with 9 positions matching TRBD1. Germline V lookup: CDR1 DFQATT, CDR2 SNEGSKA (reference sequence). J was trimmed by 1 base and V by 6 bases; bases with no gene match: 3. The CDR3 has 13 residues. The CDR3 sequence: CSAMTGGNTEAFF. The CDR3 region has the DNA TGCAGTGCGATGACAGGGGGGAACACTGAAGCTTTCTTT.

The CDR3: CASSIGAANPYEQYF. In DNA form, the CDR3 reads TGTGCCAGTAGTATAGGGGCAGCGAATCCCTACGAGCAGTACTTC. This chain connects TRBV19 to TRBJ2-7; no firm D call. Germline loops: CDR1 LNHDA, CDR2 SQIVND (reference sequence). The CDR3 contains 15 residues. Trimming shortened V by 1 base and J by 2 bases, and 12 bases separated the two germline ends.

A few counts support this clonotype. This chain links TRBV7-9 with TRBJ2-1, with TRBD2 as a possible D gene (6 bases). V lost 5 bases and J lost 4, with 15 bases in between. The CDR3 extends over 15 amino acids. The V gene's germline CDR1 is SEHNR and CDR2 FQNEAQ (reference sequence). The DNA for the CDR3 is TGTGCCAGCAGCCCCCTCTGGACTACGTACAATGAGCAGTTCTTC. This translates into CASSPLWTTYNEQFF.

This chain uses TRBV15 with TRBJ1-1; D is ambiguous. This CDR3 is built from 15 residues. The V gene lost 4 bases and the J gene lost 4 bases, with 16 bases spanning the gap. CDR1 is LNHNV and CDR2 is YYDKDF in the germline V gene (reference sequence). CDR3 coding DNA: TGTGCCACCAGCACGGGAAGGGTCCCGGGCACTGAAGCTTTCTTT. This gives the protein CATSTGRVPGTEAFF.

The sample holds many counts of this clonotype. The V gene is TRBV6-1, the J gene TRBJ1-2; D gene uncertain. Germline V gene lookup returns CDR1 MNHNS and CDR2 SASEGT. Trimming pared 5 bases from V and 4 bases from J, leaving 2 bases between. There are 10 residues in the CDR3. The CDR3 loop reads CASSTYGYTF. The CDR3 nucleotides read TGTGCCAGCAGTACCTATGGCTACACCTTC.

The genes are TRBV18 and TRBJ2-7; 11 nucleotides match TRBD1. Germline values: CDR1 KGHSH, CDR2 LQKENI. The CDR3 is made up of 14 amino acids. V was clipped by 2 bases and J by 7 bases; unmatched bases: 4. CDR3 protein: CASSPLDRGLEQYF. The CDR3, as DNA: TGTGCCAGCTCACCATTGGACAGGGGGCTTGAGCAGTACTTC.

The rearrangement joins TRBV2 to TRBJ2-7; 9 bases match TRBD1. CDR1 is SNHLY, CDR2 FYNNEI, per germline. With 7 bases clipped from V and 3 bases from J, the junction kept 7 bases outside the gene matches. The CDR3 runs 14 residues. CDR3: CASIRTGVSYEQYF. The DNA of the CDR3 is TGTGCCAGCATCCGGACAGGGGTTAGCTACGAGCAGTACTTC.

V usage is TRBV3-1 and J usage is TRBJ2-7, with D possibly matching TRBD1 (6 bases). The CDR3 sequence is 14 residues long. Germline V gives CDR1 LGHDT, CDR2 YNNKEL (reference sequence). The V end lost 0 bases, the J end lost 1 base, and 7 bases lay between the germline ends. CDR3 nucleotides: TGTGCCAGCAGCCAAGATGGACAGTCCTACGAGCAGTACTTC. This translates into CASSQDGQSYEQYF.

This chain links TRBV24-1 with TRBJ2-2, with 8 bases matching TRBD1. The CDR3 consists of 17 residues. Germline V gene lookup returns CDR1 KGHDR and CDR2 SFDVKD. V lost 4 bases to trimming and J lost 1 base; unmatched junction nucleotides: 7. Written as DNA, the CDR3 is TGTGCCACCAGTGACACAGGGGGTGGCCGGAACACCGGGGAGCTGTTTTTT. Translation gives CATSDTGGGRNTGELFF.

V usage is TRBV7-9 and J usage is TRBJ2-3, with D possibly being TRBD2 (6 bases). The CDR3 loop spans 14 amino acids. The germline CDR1 and CDR2 sequences are SEHNR and FQNEAQ (reference sequence). With 6 bases removed from V and 6 bases from J, the gap between germline ends came to 16 bases. The CDR3 DNA is TGTGCCAGCAGTCCCTCAACTAGCTCGGATACGCAGTATTTT. Translated: CASSPSTSSDTQYF.